A selection of T cell receptor beta chains follows, all from one sample in a study of T cells in Graves' hyperthyroidism and ophthalmopathy. MiXCR, applied by TCRdb to the multiplex PCR reads, yields one record per CDR3 protein. The profile shows around 500,000 distinct CDR3 sequences, around a fifth of them singletons. The sequenced sample consisted of blood. Receptors were obtained from a woman aged 70-85 years with Graves' ophthalmopathy. Each CDR3 is given with its conserved first and last residue. A D gene is named only where the DNA matches it firmly. Size values are once, few and many counts, or a class for expanded clones, and some rows have none.

TRBJ2-7	NA	NA	TRBV4-3	CASSQDPSSYEQYF	TGCGCCAGCAGCCAAGACCCATCCTCATACGAGCAGTACTTC
TRBJ2-3	NA	NA	TRBV10-2	CASSESNGDTQYF	TGCGCCAGCAGTGAGTCGAACGGGGATACGCAGTATTTT
TRBJ1-1	NA	NA	TRBV5-1	CASSLEMGVSEAFF	TGCGCCAGCAGCTTGGAAATGGGGGTTTCTGAAGCTTTCTTT
TRBJ2-7	NA	NA	TRBV3-1	CASSQEGRGGGEQYF	TGTGCCAGCAGCCAAGAAGGCAGGGGGGGGGGTGAGCAGTACTTC
TRBJ2-3	TRBD2	many	TRBV7-2	CASSSGLAGSDTQYF	TGTGCCAGCAGCTCGGGACTAGCGGGTTCAGATACGCAGTATTTT
TRBJ2-3	NA	NA	TRBV6-1	CASRDPSTDTRYF	TGTGCCAGCAGGGACCCGAGCACAGATACGCGGTATTTT
TRBJ1-1	NA	many	TRBV2	CASSQDSFKGAFF	TGTGCCAGCAGCCAAGACTCATTTAAAGGGGCTTTCTTT
TRBJ1-5	NA	many	TRBV2	CASLTSGGAQPQHF	TGTGCCAGCCTTACCTCGGGGGGGGCTCAGCCCCAGCATTTT
TRBJ2-1	NA	NA	TRBV12-3/TRBV12-4	CASSRVRGKVVNEQFF	TGTGCCAGCAGTCGGGTTAGAGGTAAAGTGGTCAATGAGCAGTTCTTC
TRBJ2-1	NA	NA	TRBV20-1	CSALYYPEQFF	TGCAGTGCCCTCTACTATCCCGAGCAGTTCTTC
TRBJ2-3	NA	few	TRBV5-6	CASSLSGNLGTDTQYF	TGTGCCAGCAGCCTTTCTGGGAATTTGGGCACAGATACGCAGTATTTT
TRBJ1-5	NA	many	TRBV20-1	CSARGDRFNQPQHF	TGCAGTGCTAGGGGTGACAGGTTCAATCAGCCCCAGCATTTT
TRBJ1-1	NA	few	TRBV5-1	CASTSDWANTEAFF	TGCGCCAGCACCTCGGACTGGGCCAACACTGAAGCTTTCTTT
TRBJ2-1	TRBD2	NA	TRBV7-9	CASSIAGFSYNEQFF	TGTGCCAGCAGCATAGCGGGATTCTCCTACAATGAGCAGTTCTTC
TRBJ2-1	TRBD2	NA	TRBV27	CASSLPGGSPEQFF	TGTGCCAGCAGTTTGCCGGGAGGGAGTCCTGAGCAGTTCTTC
TRBJ2-3	TRBD2	many	TRBV11-2	CASSVAGEGDTQYF	TGTGCCAGCAGCGTAGCGGGAGAGGGAGATACGCAGTATTTT
TRBJ2-3	NA	NA	TRBV30	CAWSVPRDTDTQYF	TGTGCCTGGAGTGTACCCAGGGACACAGATACGCAGTATTTT
TRBJ2-2	NA	NA	TRBV15	CATSRDKAAGELFF	TGTGCCACCAGCAGAGATAAGGCGGCCGGGGAGCTGTTTTTT
TRBJ2-1	NA	few	TRBV5-1	CASSIRTVTGEQFF	TGCGCCAGCAGCATAAGGACAGTAACCGGAGAGCAGTTCTTC
TRBJ2-1	TRBD2	NA	TRBV20-1	CSARDLGSGSIEQFF	TGCAGTGCTAGAGATCTGGGTAGCGGGAGTATTGAGCAGTTCTTC
TRBJ2-2	TRBD2	NA	TRBV9	CASSVGTSVPGELFF	TGTGCCAGCAGCGTAGGGACTAGCGTCCCCGGGGAGCTGTTTTTT
TRBJ1-4	NA	few	TRBV20-1	CSARGGVTEKLFF	TGCAGTGCTAGGGGGGGGGTAACCGAAAAACTGTTTTTT
TRBJ2-7	NA	few	TRBV7-7	CASSFQVRDEQYF	TGTGCTAGCAGCTTCCAAGTCCGGGACGAGCAGTACTTC
TRBJ1-5	NA	NA	TRBV10-3	CAISETGRSNQPQHF	TGTGCCATCAGTGAGACGGGACGGAGCAATCAGCCCCAGCATTTT
TRBJ2-5	TRBD2	many	TRBV20-1	CSAIRTSGETQYF	TGCAGTGCTATCAGGACTAGCGGGGAGACCCAGTACTTC
TRBJ2-7	TRBD2	NA	TRBV12-3/TRBV12-4	CANSGTSGYNEQYF	TGTGCCAACAGTGGGACTAGCGGGTATAACGAGCAGTACTTC
TRBJ2-7	TRBD1	many	TRBV12-3/TRBV12-4	CASSLDRSYEQYF	TGTGCCAGCAGTTTGGACAGGTCCTACGAGCAGTACTTC
TRBJ2-5	NA	many	TRBV11-2	CASSPPWERETQYF	TGTGCCAGCAGCCCGCCCTGGGAGAGGGAGACCCAGTACTTC
TRBJ2-3	TRBD2	NA	TRBV20-1	CSARGLGTGTDTQYF	TGCAGTGCTAGGGGACTAGGTACTGGCACAGATACGCAGTATTTT
TRBJ2-1	NA	few	TRBV7-9	CASSLQLSYNEQFF	TGTGCCAGCAGCTTACAGCTATCCTACAATGAGCAGTTCTTC
TRBJ2-5	TRBD2	many	TRBV11-2	CASSRAAGEETQYF	TGTGCCAGCAGTAGAGCGGCGGGAGAAGAGACCCAGTACTTC
TRBJ2-1	NA	few	TRBV7-7	CASSSSPPPYNEQFF	TGTGCTAGCAGCTCTAGCCCGCCCCCTTACAATGAGCAGTTCTTC
TRBJ2-1	TRBD2	NA	TRBV19	CASSIIAGSLYNEQFF	TGTGCCAGTAGTATTATAGCGGGAAGCTTATACAATGAGCAGTTCTTC
TRBJ1-5	NA	few	TRBV20-1	CSARDGQPAVLGVGNQPQHF	TGCAGTGCTAGAGATGGGCAGCCGGCGGTTCTAGGAGTGGGGAATCAGCCCCAGCATTTT
TRBJ2-2	TRBD1	few	TRBV3-1	CASSPRQGAVGELFF	TGTGCCAGCAGCCCCCGCCAGGGGGCTGTCGGGGAGCTGTTTTTT
TRBJ2-1	TRBD2	NA	TRBV20-1	CSARPSGYYNEQFF	TGCAGTGCTCGTCCTAGCGGTTACTACAATGAGCAGTTCTTC
TRBJ1-2	TRBD1	NA	TRBV19	CASSRGQSFIANYGYTF	TGTGCCAGTAGTAGGGGACAGAGCTTTATAGCTAACTATGGCTACACCTTC
TRBJ1-5	NA	NA	TRBV18	CASSPPNRGIGIQSQHF	TGTGCCAGCTCACCACCGAACCGGGGGATTGGAATACAGTCCCAGCATTTT
TRBJ2-7	TRBD2	few	TRBV2	CASLPGLAGVGEQYF	TGTGCCAGCCTCCCGGGACTAGCGGGAGTGGGCGAGCAGTACTTC
TRBJ2-7	NA	few	TRBV5-8	CASSDPGPFYEQYF	TGTGCCAGCAGCGACCCGGGACCCTTCTACGAGCAGTACTTC
TRBJ1-2	NA	few	TRBV20-1	CSAIYQGSDGYTF	TGCAGTGCTATATATCAGGGTAGTGATGGCTACACCTTC
TRBJ2-7	NA	few	TRBV6-1	CASSEQSGALGGEQYF	TGTGCCAGCAGTGAACAATCAGGAGCGCTCGGTGGCGAGCAGTACTTC
TRBJ1-1	NA	NA	TRBV15	CATSRDILDEAFF	TGTGCCACCAGCAGAGATATTTTGGATGAAGCTTTCTTT
TRBJ1-2	TRBD1	NA	TRBV30	CAWALDRGYGYTF	TGTGCCTGGGCCCTGGACAGGGGCTATGGCTACACCTTC
TRBJ2-2	TRBD1	NA	TRBV20-1	CSARDLLRGRPGELFF	TGCAGTGCTAGAGATCTTTTAAGGGGGCGTCCCGGGGAGCTGTTTTTT
TRBJ2-1	NA	few	TRBV9	CASSLTGTPDYNEQFF	TGTGCCAGCAGCCTAACCGGGACGCCGGACTACAATGAGCAGTTCTTC
TRBJ2-7	NA	many	TRBV7-8	CASSLFRSAPYEQYF	TGTGCCAGCAGCTTATTCCGGAGTGCCCCCTACGAGCAGTACTTC
TRBJ2-1	NA	few	TRBV6-1	CASSELSRARYNEQFF	TGTGCCAGCAGTGAATTATCGAGGGCGAGGTACAATGAGCAGTTCTTC
TRBJ2-3	NA	many	TRBV10-3	CAISEASTDTQYF	TGTGCCATCAGTGAGGCCAGCACAGATACGCAGTATTTT
TRBJ1-5	NA	NA	TRBV10-1	CASSDGKNQPQHF	TGCGCCAGCAGTGACGGGAAAAATCAGCCCCAGCATTTT